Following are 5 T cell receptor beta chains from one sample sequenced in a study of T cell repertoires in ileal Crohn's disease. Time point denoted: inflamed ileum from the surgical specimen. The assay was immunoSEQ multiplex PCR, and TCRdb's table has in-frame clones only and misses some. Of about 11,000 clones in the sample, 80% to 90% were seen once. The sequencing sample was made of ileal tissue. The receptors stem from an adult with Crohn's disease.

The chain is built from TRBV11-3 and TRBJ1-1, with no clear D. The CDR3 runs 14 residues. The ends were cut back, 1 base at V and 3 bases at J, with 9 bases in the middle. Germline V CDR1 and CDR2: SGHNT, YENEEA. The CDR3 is CASSLGMMDTEAFF. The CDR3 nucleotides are TGTGCCAGCAGCTTAGGAATGATGGACACTGAAGCTTTCTTT.

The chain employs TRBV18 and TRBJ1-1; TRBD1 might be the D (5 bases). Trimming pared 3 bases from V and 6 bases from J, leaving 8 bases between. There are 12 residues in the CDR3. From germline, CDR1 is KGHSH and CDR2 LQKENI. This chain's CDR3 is CASSPTQAEAFF. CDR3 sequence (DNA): TGTGCCAGCTCACCGACACAGGCTGAAGCTTTCTTT. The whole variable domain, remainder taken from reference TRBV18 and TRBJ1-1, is NAGVMQNPRHLVRRRGQEARLRCSPMKGHSHVYWYRQLPEEGLKFMVYLQKENIIDESGMPKERFSAEFPKEGPSILRIQQVVRGDSAAYFCASSPTQAEAFFGQGTRLTVV.

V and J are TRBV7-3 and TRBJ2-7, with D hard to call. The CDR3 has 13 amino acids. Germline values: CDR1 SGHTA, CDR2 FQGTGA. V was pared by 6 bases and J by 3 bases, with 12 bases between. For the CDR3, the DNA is TGTGCCAGCAGTCGTTGGGTCGACTACGAGCAGTACTTC. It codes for CASSRWVDYEQYF.

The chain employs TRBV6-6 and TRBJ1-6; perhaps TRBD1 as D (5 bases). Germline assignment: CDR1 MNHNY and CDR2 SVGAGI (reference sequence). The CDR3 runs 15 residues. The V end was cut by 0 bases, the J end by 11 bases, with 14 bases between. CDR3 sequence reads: CASSYSPGTATPLHF. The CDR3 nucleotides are TGTGCCAGCAGTTACTCGCCAGGGACGGCGACACCCCTCCACTTT.

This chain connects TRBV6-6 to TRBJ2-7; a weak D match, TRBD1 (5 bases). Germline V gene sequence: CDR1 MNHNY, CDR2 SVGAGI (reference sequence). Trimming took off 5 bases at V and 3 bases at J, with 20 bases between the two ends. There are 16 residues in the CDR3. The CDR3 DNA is TGTGCCAGCAGTGGGGCCTCACGGTCTGGGGACTACGAGCAGTACTTC. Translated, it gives CASSGASRSGDYEQYF.